This T cell receptor beta chain appears in the sequencing data of a study of blood T cell repertoires in COVID-19. Study-wide context: COVID-19 samples, acute and convalescent, were from the United States, Italy and Spain. T cells, B-cell-depleted T cells, or PBMCs provided the cDNA or gDNA that served as material.

Under the authors' procedure: Reference gene primer amplification yielded estimated nucleated cell counts. Libraries were prepared by immunoSEQ multiplex PCR; TCRdb keeps only in-frame clonotypes and omits some of them. The D gene and trimming were derived from the DNA, and the V and J assignments and clone size from that table. Among around 200,000 clones, approximately 84% were seen once, and the ten largest hold 6.5% to 8.5%. This CDR3 has 17 residues. Unmatched junction bases numbered 11, after V lost 0 bases and J lost 3 bases. The germline CDR1 and CDR2 sequences are SGHRS and YFSETQ. Material for sequencing was peripheral blood. This receptor was taken from a human donor in a cohort sampled during active COVID-19. V is TRBV5-1 and J is TRBJ2-7, with TRBD2 identical over 8 bases. CDR3 coding DNA: TGCGCCAGCAGCTTGGTAGGCCTAGCGGGCGGGGACTACGAGCAGTACTTC. As protein: CASSLVGLAGGDYEQYF.